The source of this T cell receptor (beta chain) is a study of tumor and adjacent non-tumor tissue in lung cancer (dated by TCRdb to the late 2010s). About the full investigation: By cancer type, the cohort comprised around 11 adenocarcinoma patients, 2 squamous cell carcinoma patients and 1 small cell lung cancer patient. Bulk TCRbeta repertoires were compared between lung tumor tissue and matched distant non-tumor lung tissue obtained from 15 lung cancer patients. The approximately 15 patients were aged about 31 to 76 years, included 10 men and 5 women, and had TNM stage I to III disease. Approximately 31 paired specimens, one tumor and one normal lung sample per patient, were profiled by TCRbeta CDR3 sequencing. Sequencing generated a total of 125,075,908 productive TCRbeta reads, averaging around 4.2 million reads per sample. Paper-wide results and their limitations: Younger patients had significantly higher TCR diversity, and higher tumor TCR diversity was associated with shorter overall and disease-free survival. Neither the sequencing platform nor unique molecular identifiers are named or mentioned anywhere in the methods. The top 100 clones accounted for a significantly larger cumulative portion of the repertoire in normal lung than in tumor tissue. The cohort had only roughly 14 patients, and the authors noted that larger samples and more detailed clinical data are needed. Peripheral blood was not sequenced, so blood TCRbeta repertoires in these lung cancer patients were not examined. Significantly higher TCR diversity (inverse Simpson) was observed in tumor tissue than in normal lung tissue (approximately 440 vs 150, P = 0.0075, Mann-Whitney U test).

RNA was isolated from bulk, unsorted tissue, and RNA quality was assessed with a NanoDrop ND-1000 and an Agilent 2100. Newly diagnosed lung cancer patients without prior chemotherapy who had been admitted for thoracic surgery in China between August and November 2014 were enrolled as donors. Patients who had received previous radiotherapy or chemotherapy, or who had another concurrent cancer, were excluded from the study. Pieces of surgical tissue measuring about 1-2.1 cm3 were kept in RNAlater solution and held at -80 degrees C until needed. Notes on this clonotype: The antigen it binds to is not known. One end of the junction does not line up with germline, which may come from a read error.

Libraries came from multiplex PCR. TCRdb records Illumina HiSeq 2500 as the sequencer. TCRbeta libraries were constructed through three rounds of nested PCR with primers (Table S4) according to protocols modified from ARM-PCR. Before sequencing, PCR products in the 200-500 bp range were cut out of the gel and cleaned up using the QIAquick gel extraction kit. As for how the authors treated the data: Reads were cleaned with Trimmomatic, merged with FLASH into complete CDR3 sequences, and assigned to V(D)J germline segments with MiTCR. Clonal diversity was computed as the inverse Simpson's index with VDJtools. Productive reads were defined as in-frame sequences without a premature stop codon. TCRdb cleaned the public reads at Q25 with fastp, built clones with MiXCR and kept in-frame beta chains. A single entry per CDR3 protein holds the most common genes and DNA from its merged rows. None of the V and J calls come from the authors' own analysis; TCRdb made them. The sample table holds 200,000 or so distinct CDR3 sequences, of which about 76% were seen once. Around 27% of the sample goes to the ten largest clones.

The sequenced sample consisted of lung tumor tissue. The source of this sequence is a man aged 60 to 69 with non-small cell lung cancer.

The encoded CDR3 is CANSQVVSGRWGEQFF. The nucleotide sequence reads as follows: TGCGCCAACAGCCAAGTGGTTAGCGGGAGGTGGGGTGAGCAGTTCTTC. The V and J segments used are TRBV4-3 and TRBJ2-1; TRBD2 fits 10 bases in the junction. The CDR3 sequence holds 16 residues, the cysteine and phenylalanine included. Just the 48-base CDR3 DNA is kept, in frame starting at base 1. CDR1 and CDR2, looked up from the germline V gene, are LGHNA and YSLEER.